These 21 T cell receptor beta chains originate from one sample sequenced in a study of human T cells and chemical hapten exposure. Time point meaning: pre-sensitization, week 0. The treatment: therapeutic diphenylcyclopropenone sensitization with weekly scalp DPC. MiXCR, applied by TCRdb to the RACE reads, yields one record per CDR3 protein. This sample has about 250,000 distinct CDR3 sequences, with 7.5% to 9% found just once. The sequences come from whole blood, collected in connection with sensitization to the hapten diphenylcyclopropenone (DPC). These TCRs come from a man aged 18 to 35 with alopecia areata. Some clones in this sample may be carry-over from other donors' samples.

In this sample, this clonotype turned up a few times. The chain links TRBV11-2 to TRBJ1-3; 8 nucleotides agree with TRBD1. V trimming: 1 base; J trimming: 0 bases; junction bases outside the gene matches: 11. The V gene's germline CDR1 is SGHAT and CDR2 FQNNGV. The CDR3 has 19 residues. The DNA for the CDR3 is TGTGCCAGCAGCTTAGTAGTCGGGACAGGACTCTACTCTGGAAACACCATATATTTT. Translating it yields CASSLVVGTGLYSGNTIYF.

This clonotype was observed a handful of times. V is TRBV4-3 and J is TRBJ1-5; tentatively, D is TRBD1 (5 bases). Per the germline V gene, CDR1 is LGHNA and CDR2 is YSLEER. The CDR3 is 15 amino acids. The V gene lost 4 bases and the J gene lost 7 bases, with 17 bases spanning the gap. The CDR3 nucleotides read TGCGCCAGCAGCCCCACCACGGAGGGGAACCAGCCCCAGCATTTT. Translation gives CASSPTTEGNQPQHF.

The chain has TRBV3-1 and TRBJ2-3; TRBD2 matches at 8 bases. The ends lost 4 bases at V and 3 bases at J; junction bases unmatched: 12. The length of the CDR3 is 17 residues. Germline CDR1 and CDR2: LGHDT and YNNKEL (reference sequence). This CDR3 is CASSPWATGGGTDTQYF. In DNA, the CDR3 is TGTGCCAGCAGCCCATGGGCCACCGGGGGGGGGACAGATACGCAGTATTTT.

This clonotype was seen a handful of times. The chain carries TRBV11-2 and TRBJ2-1, with 9 positions matching TRBD1. The germline CDR1 and CDR2 sequences are SGHAT and FQNNGV. CDR3 length: 13 residues. The junction had 4 bases not matched to a gene; V was cut back by 4 bases and J by 9 bases. The CDR3 DNA follows: TGTGCCAGCAGCTCCAGGGACAGGGCTGAGCAGTTCTTC. As protein: CASSSRDRAEQFF.

The rearrangement joins TRBV7-2 to TRBJ2-7, with a tentative D call TRBD2 (6 bases). This CDR3 is built from 15 residues. Germline V gene sequence: CDR1 SGHTA, CDR2 FQGNSA. Trimming shortened V by 1 base and J by 4 bases, and 14 bases separated the two germline ends. CDR3 protein: CASSLGEGLSYEQYF. The DNA of the CDR3 is TGTGCCAGCAGCTTAGGCGAGGGACTTTCGTACGAGCAGTACTTC.

The table lists this clonotype with many counts. The CDR3 DNA sequence: TGTGCCAGCAGCCAGGGTCGAACAGATACGCAGTATTTT. This sequence encodes CASSQGRTDTQYF. The chain carries TRBV12-3 or TRBV12-4 and TRBJ2-3; D perhaps matches TRBD1 (5 bases). The CDR3 totals 13 residues. Trimming removed 6 bases at V and 3 bases at J, with 10 bases between.

This clonotype was counted a few times. CDR3 protein: CSAASIAGQPQHF. CDR3 nucleotides: TGCAGTGCAGCCAGTATCGCCGGACAGCCCCAGCATTTT. The chain carries TRBV20-1 and TRBJ1-5; no firm D call. Between the trimmed V and J ends, which lost 6 bases and 7 bases, there was a span of 16 bases. This CDR3 region has 13 residues. The germline CDR1 and CDR2 sequences are DFQATT and SNEGSKA (reference sequence).

V and J are TRBV3-1 and TRBJ1-2; D gene ambiguous. Germline V gives CDR1 LGHDT, CDR2 YNNKEL (reference sequence). Trimming stripped 4 bases from V and 4 bases from J, with 13 bases between. The CDR3 has 14 residues. The CDR3, as DNA: TGTGCCAGCAGCCCCGGCAGCGGATTCTATGGCTACACCTTC. Protein: CASSPGSGFYGYTF. Using reference TRBV3-1 and TRBJ1-2 for the parts outside the CDR3, the full variable domain is DTAVSQTPKYLVTQMGNDKSIKCEQNLGHDTMYWYKQDSKKFLKIMFSYNNKELIINETVPNRFSPKSPDKAHLNLHINSLELGDSAVYFCASSPGSGFYGYTFGSGTRLTVV.

There are many counts of this clonotype. The CDR3 loop reads CASSPGKRSNQPQHF. As DNA, the CDR3 is TGTGCCAGCAGTCCAGGGAAGAGGAGCAATCAGCCCCAGCATTTT. This chain connects TRBV28 to TRBJ1-5, with D possibly being TRBD1 (5 bases). The CDR3 is 15 residues long. Trimming stripped 5 bases from V and 1 base from J, with 12 bases between. Germline V gives CDR1 MDHEN, CDR2 SYDVKM.

There are many counts of this clonotype. The rearrangement uses TRBV5-1 and TRBJ1-2; D is perhaps TRBD1 (6 bases). V gave up 1 base and J gave up 4 bases, with 20 bases separating them. CDR3 length: 17 amino acids. Germline CDR1 reads SGHRS; CDR2 reads YFSETQ. The CDR3 DNA reads TGCGCCAGCAGCTTGCCCCCTCGGGACACTGAATTCTATGGCTACACCTTC. It yields the protein CASSLPPRDTEFYGYTF.

The sample holds a few counts of this clonotype. The rearrangement joins TRBV5-1 to TRBJ2-7; 8 nucleotides agree with TRBD1. J was trimmed by 3 bases and V by 5 bases; bases with no gene match: 7. Germline CDR1 is SGHRS and CDR2 is YFSETQ. The CDR3 sequence is 14 residues long. This CDR3 is CASSPGQVVYEQYF. CDR3 DNA: TGCGCCAGCAGTCCGGGACAGGTAGTCTACGAGCAGTACTTC. The variable domain in full, with the rest retrieved from reference TRBV5-1 and TRBJ2-7, is KAGVTQTPRYLIKTRGQQVTLSCSPISGHRSVSWYQQTPGQGLQFLFEYFSETQRNKGNFPGRFSGRQFSNSRSEMNVSTLELGDSALYLCASSPGQVVYEQYFGPGTRLTVT.

This clonotype was observed many times. This rearrangement joins TRBV6-6 to TRBJ2-1; 7 bases are shared with TRBD1. CDR3 length: 15 amino acids. Germline CDR1 reads MNHNY; CDR2 reads SVGAGI (reference sequence). The V and J ends lost 6 bases and 2 bases, in that order; junction bases with no gene match: 7. The CDR3 sequence: CASSSRDRPYNEQFF. The CDR3 region has the DNA TGTGCCAGCAGCTCCCGGGACAGACCCTACAATGAGCAGTTCTTC.

This clonotype appeared a few times. The chain combines TRBV9 with TRBJ1-4; D remains ambiguous. The germline V gene encodes CDR1 SGDLS and CDR2 YYNGEE. The CDR3 runs 15 residues. The ends were cut back, 3 bases at V and 0 bases at J, with 9 bases in the middle. CDR3 sequence (DNA): TGTGCCAGCAGCGCCGAGGCAGCAACTAATGAAAAACTGTTTTTT. It translates to CASSAEAATNEKLFF. Filled out from reference TRBV9 and TRBJ1-4, the complete variable domain reads DSGVTQTPKHLITATGQRVTLRCSPRSGDLSVYWYQQSLDQGLQFLIQYYNGEERAKGNILERFSAQQFPDLHSELNLSSLELGDSALYFCASSAEAATNEKLFFGSGTQLSVL.

This chain links TRBV12-3 or TRBV12-4 with TRBJ2-7; 9 bases are shared with TRBD1. Losses at the gene ends were 6 bases for V and 0 bases for J; bases not matched to a gene: 6. CDR3 length equals 15 residues. CDR3 sequence (DNA): TGTGCCAGCAGCCGGACAGGGGCCGCCTCCTACGAGCAGTACTTC. Protein product: CASSRTGAASYEQYF.

This clonotype occurred many times. The V and J genes are TRBV6-2 or TRBV6-3 and TRBJ2-4; either TRBD1 or TRBD2 may supply D (5 bases each). Germline V gene data show CDR1 as MNHEY and CDR2 as SVGEGT. The CDR3 extends over 18 amino acids. Between the trimmed V and J ends, which lost 5 bases and 0 bases, there was a span of 20 bases. CDR3 loop: CASSVRDERLGAKNIQYF. The DNA for the CDR3 is TGTGCCAGCAGTGTCCGGGACGAAAGGCTCGGAGCCAAAAACATTCAGTACTTC.

The chain couples TRBV7-2 to TRBJ1-5, with 9 bases identical to TRBD1. This CDR3 region has 17 residues. CDR1 SGHTA and CDR2 FQGNSA come from the germline V gene. The ends lost 6 bases at V and 6 bases at J; junction bases unmatched: 15. The CDR3 loop is CASSYTAQGARGQPQHF. CDR3 nucleotide sequence: TGTGCCAGCAGTTATACGGCACAGGGGGCCCGGGGTCAGCCCCAGCATTTT.

In this sample, this clonotype turned up a few times. CDR3 bases: TGCGCCAGCAGCCAAGGCGGGACAGGGGGCAGGGAGACCCAGTACTTC. Its protein product is CASSQGGTGGRETQYF. The V call is TRBV4-1, the J call TRBJ2-5, with TRBD1 matching over 12 bases. CDR3 length: 16 residues. V shed 1 base and J 5 bases; nucleotides not matched to a gene: 5. Germline assignment: CDR1 MGHRA and CDR2 YSYEKL.

The rearrangement links TRBV4-1 to TRBJ2-7; 7 nucleotides match TRBD2. The CDR3 has 14 amino acids. J gave up 2 bases and V 2 bases, and 3 bases lay outside the gene matches. Germline CDR1 MGHRA, CDR2 YSYEKL. CDR3 residues: CASSQTGTTYEQYF. CDR3 coding DNA: TGCGCCAGCAGCCAAACCGGGACTACCTACGAGCAGTACTTC.

The chain is built from TRBV6-5 and TRBJ2-6; no firm D call. The V and J ends lost 2 bases and 1 base respectively, with 3 bases between them. Germline V gene data show CDR1 as MNHEY and CDR2 as SVGAGI. The CDR3 is 14 amino acids. For the CDR3, the DNA is TGTGCCAGCAGTTACCAGTCTGGGGCCAACGTCCTGACTTTC. The encoded protein is CASSYQSGANVLTF.

This clonotype appeared a few times. The rearrangement links TRBV25-1 to TRBJ1-2; D possibly corresponds to TRBD1 (5 bases). In germline, CDR1 is MGHDK, CDR2 SYGVNS. V lost 5 bases to trimming and J lost 4 bases, with 11 bases between them. This CDR3 comprises 13 residues. CDR3 nucleotide sequence: TGTGCCAGCAGTCCTCAGGGCCTCTATGGCTACACCTTC. Its translation is CASSPQGLYGYTF.

The gene calls are TRBV4-1 and TRBJ2-1; TRBD2 agrees at 8 bases. V dropped 2 bases and J dropped 0; count of bases not matched to a gene: 6. The CDR3 has 17 residues. The germline CDR1 and CDR2 sequences are MGHRA and YSYEKL. CDR3 sequence (DNA): TGCGCCAGCAGCCAAATTCCCAGCGGGGGCTCCTACAATGAGCAGTTCTTC. Residues: CASSQIPSGGSYNEQFF.